Listed below are T cell receptor beta chains from one sample, sequenced in a study of monozygotic twins with cystic fibrosis. Repertoires were generated with immunoSEQ multiplex PCR, while TCRdb's copy carries only in-frame clones and drops some. Of tens of thousands of clones in the sample, 95% to 98% were seen once. Sequenced material: blood. These receptors were taken from a girl between 5 and 17 years old with cystic fibrosis. CDR3s include the opening cysteine and the closing phenylalanine or tryptophan. The D gene is left open where the match is weak.

CDR3 length,J gene,D gene,V gene,CDR3 protein,CDR3 DNA
8,TRBJ2-7,-,TRBV27,CASSRGCF,TGTGCCAGCAGCAGGGGTTGCTTC
14,TRBJ2-2,TRBD2,TRBV7-3,CASRAGANTGELFF,TGTGCCAGTCGAGCGGGAGCGAACACCGGGGAGCTGTTTTTT
12,TRBJ1-1,-,TRBV30,CAWISRTLEAFF,TGTGCCTGGATTAGTAGGACCCTAGAAGCTTTCTTT
13,TRBJ2-4,TRBD2,TRBV2,CASRIAGADIQYF,TGTGCCAGCAGGATAGCGGGAGCGGACATTCAGTACTTC
17,TRBJ1-2,TRBD1,TRBV27,CASSLSPSRTGLYGYTF,TGTGCCAGCAGTTTATCCCCCTCTCGGACAGGACTCTATGGCTACACCTTC
13,TRBJ1-2,-,TRBV5-1,CASSLAGGYGYTF,TGCGCCAGCAGCTTGGCCGGGGGCTATGGCTACACCTTC
13,TRBJ2-7,TRBD1,TRBV5-1,CASSPIWTGAQYF,TGCGCCAGCAGCCCGATCTGGACAGGGGCGCAGTACTTC
17,TRBJ2-7,TRBD2,TRBV18,CASSPLPLGLDRREQYF,TGTGCCAGCTCACCCCTCCCCCTTGGACTAGACCGTAGAGAGCAGTACTTC
17,TRBJ2-4,TRBD2,TRBV7-8,CASSLDGLAGAKNIQYF,TGTGCCAGCAGCTTAGATGGACTAGCGGGAGCCAAAAACATTCAGTACTTC
14,TRBJ1-2,-,TRBV4-1,CASSQVGASYGYTF,TGCGCCAGCAGCCAAGTAGGGGCCTCCTATGGCTACACCTTC
13,TRBJ1-2,-,TRBV9,CASSPPGSYGYTF,TGTGCCAGCAGCCCCCCAGGTAGCTATGGCTACACCTTC